This T cell receptor (beta chain) was identified during a study of tumor and adjacent non-tumor tissue in lung cancer. Findings and limits, study-wide: Compared with tumor, normal lung showed significantly lower TCR diversity.

No cell sorting was done before RNA was extracted from the tissue. The CDR3 has 14 amino acids. Per germline, CDR1 MNHNY and CDR2 SVGAGI (reference sequence). Comments on this clonotype: What it binds is not known. Its ends do not fully match the called genes, so a read error is possible.

The library came from three nested PCR rounds adapted from ARM-PCR protocols. Via MiXCR, TCRdb re-called the multiplex PCR reads, giving one row per CDR3 protein. The table has under 95,000 distinct CDR3 sequences, 61% seen once. The chain uses TRBV6-6 and TRBJ1-4; a possible D gene is TRBD1 (6 bases). Sequencing was performed on lung tumor tissue. The sequence was collected from a man aged 65-85 years with non-small cell lung cancer. The CDR3 nucleotides read TGTGCCAGCAGTTTGGGGGGCACTAATGTAAAACTGTTCTTT. This encodes CASSLGGTNVKLFF.